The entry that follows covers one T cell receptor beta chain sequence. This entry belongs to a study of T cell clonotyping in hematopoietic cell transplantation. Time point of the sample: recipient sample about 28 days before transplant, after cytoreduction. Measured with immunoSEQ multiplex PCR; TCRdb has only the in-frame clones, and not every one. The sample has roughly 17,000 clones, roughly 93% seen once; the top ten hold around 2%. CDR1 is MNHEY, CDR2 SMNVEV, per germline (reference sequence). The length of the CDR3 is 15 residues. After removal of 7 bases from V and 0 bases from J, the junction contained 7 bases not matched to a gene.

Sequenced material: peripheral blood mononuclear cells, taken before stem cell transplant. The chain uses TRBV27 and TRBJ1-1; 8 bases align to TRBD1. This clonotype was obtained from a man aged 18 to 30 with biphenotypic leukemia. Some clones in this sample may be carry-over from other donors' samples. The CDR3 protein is CASTRRDRMNTEAFF. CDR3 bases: TGTGCCAGCACCCGAAGGGACAGGATGAACACTGAAGCTTTCTTT.